This T cell receptor beta chain was recorded in a study of technical replicates of blood from a few donors (dated by TCRdb to about 2017). Libraries came from the immunoSEQ multiplex PCR assay. This is the immuneACCESS table as TCRdb keeps it, with only in-frame sequences that have V and J called. A part of the clones is gone; compared with another copy, unresolved V genes explain less than half, and the rest is unexplained. The sample table records 15,000 to 20,000 clones; over 75% of these occur just once. The top ten clonotypes cover over 9.5% of the sample. CDR1 SEHNR and CDR2 FQNEAQ are derived from the germline V gene (reference sequence). After removal of 8 bases from V and 4 bases from J, the junction retains 14 bases not matched to a gene. CDR3 length: 16 amino acids, cysteine to phenylalanine. Of all the DNA, just the CDR3 is kept, 48 bases in frame from base 1. Details on this clone: Its antigen is unknown. Nothing much larger sits one base from this clone, and base qualities are not available.

The sample was PBMCs. The sequence is built from TRBV7-9 and TRBJ2-3, with 8 middle bases fitting TRBD2. The receptor comes from a human donor in good health. The base sequence is TGTGCCAGCTCCAAAAGGGGTAGCGGGGACTCAGATACGCAGTATTTT. This encodes CASSKRGSGDSDTQYF.